This TCR beta chain emerged from a study of blood T cell repertoires in COVID-19. Study in general: Researchers got acute and convalescent COVID-19 samples from the United States, Italy and Spain. PBMCs, B-cell-depleted T cells, or T cells provided the cDNA or gDNA that made up the material.

Only in-frame clones appear in the TCRdb table, and some are missing; sequencing was by immunoSEQ multiplex PCR. Of fewer than 250,000 clones in the sample, around 91% were seen once. The CDR3 is 13 amino acids. The ends were cut back, 7 bases at V and 4 bases at J, with 13 bases in the middle. Per germline, CDR1 PRHDT and CDR2 FYEKMQ (reference sequence). This clonotype was sampled from a man aged 25 to 40 who had been exposed to COVID-19. The sample was PBMCs or T cells enriched from blood (not recorded which). The chain uses TRBV13 and TRBJ1-2, with a possible D match to TRBD1 (5 bases). CDR3 sequence reads: CASTGTGGYGYTF. The CDR3 bases are TGTGCCAGCACCGGGACCGGGGGCTATGGCTACACCTTC. Complete variable domain (other parts from reference TRBV13 and TRBJ1-2): AAGVIQSPRHLIKEKRETATLKCYPIPRHDTVYWYQQGPGQDPQFLISFYEKMQSDKGSIPDRFSAQQFSDYHSELNMSSLELGDSALYFCASTGTGGYGYTFGSGTRLTVV.